This TCR beta chain is drawn from a study of cytomegalovirus exposure and HLA in healthy donors. Study context: Early released data comprised tens of millions of unique TCRs from HLA-typed donors.

Points on this clone: Its specificity is unknown.

Use of 60 Vbeta and 13 Jbeta primers characterized the PCR. Original processing methods: Approximately 73 million unique TCR beta chains, roughly 10 million shared, were counted in a later analysis. The assay was immunoSEQ multiplex PCR, and TCRdb's table has in-frame clones only and misses some. V, J and clone size are taken as reported in that table, and D and trimming were inferred from the DNA itself. Here the sample table reports about 88,000 clones. The study's findings and limits: V- and J-gene trimming in TCR beta was tied to a missense DCLRE1C variant by an analysis performed later. Productive status was seen about 90% or about 30% of the time for most TCR beta V segments in an earlier analysis.

Sequenced: PBMCs. This receptor was taken from a girl aged 10-17 years in good health and CMV-seropositive.

CDR3 DNA: TGTGCCAGCAGTTTCCCCCGACGGGACTATGGCTACACCTTC. Translation gives CASSFPRRDYGYTF. The rearrangement uses TRBV28 and TRBJ1-2; the D is unclear. Trimming left V 3 bases short and J 3 bases short, with 11 bases between. This CDR3 contains 14 residues. The germline gives CDR1 MDHEN, CDR2 SYDVKM.